The rows below give T cell receptor beta chains drawn from one sample of a study of early T cells in non-severe SARS-CoV-2 infection. TCRdb ran MiXCR on the 5' RACE reads and lists one entry per CDR3 protein. The sample includes 37,000 or so distinct CDR3 sequences, 5% to 6.5% of them seen just once. The sample comprised whole blood. The receptors were gathered from an adult who was a healthcare worker with PCR-confirmed SARS-CoV-2 infection or an uninfected control (not recorded which). Each CDR3 is given with its conserved first and last residue. Each record gives: D gene, CDR3 length, V gene, J gene, clone size, CDR3 DNA, CDR3 protein. The D gene is left open where the match is weak. The listing skips clone size in some rows; elsewhere it reads once, few, many or a size class.

>.|17|TRBV29-1|TRBJ1-2|many
TGCAGCGTTGGTTCAGAGGGCCATAGCCCACGAAACTATGGCTACACCTTC
CSVGSEGHSPRNYGYTF
>.|14|TRBV7-6|TRBJ2-6|.
TGTGCCAGCAGCCTTGGAGGAGGGGCCAACGTCCTGACTTTC
CASSLGGGANVLTF
>.|13|TRBV11-2|TRBJ2-7|many
TGTGCCAGCAGCCAAGACACGGCCCACGAGCAGTACTTC
CASSQDTAHEQYF
>.|16|TRBV7-6|TRBJ2-1|many
TGTGCCAGCAGCTTAATTTCGCCAGGGTCGGGCAATGAGCAGTTCTTC
CASSLISPGSGNEQFF
>.|14|TRBV5-4|TRBJ2-7|many
TGTGCCAGCAGCATGCCGGGAGCGTCCTACGAGCAGTACTTC
CASSMPGASYEQYF
>TRBD1|14|TRBV20-1|TRBJ1-5|medium-sized
TGCAGTGCTAGTCGGCCAGGGGGCAGTCAGCCCCAGCATTTT
CSASRPGGSQPQHF
>TRBD2|16|TRBV7-6|TRBJ2-2|.
TGTGCCAGCAGCTACCCCGGACTAGCGGCCACCGGGGAGCTGTTTTTT
CASSYPGLAATGELFF
>TRBD2|19|TRBV3-1|TRBJ2-5|few
TGTGCCAGCAGCCGCTCTTTTCCGGGACTAGCGGATGACCAAGAGACCCAGTACTTC
CASSRSFPGLADDQETQYF
>.|14|TRBV19|TRBJ2-7|.
TGTGCCAGTAGTACGGACTGGAGCTCCTACGAGCAGTACTTC
CASSTDWSSYEQYF
>.|16|TRBV4-1|TRBJ2-1|.
TGCGCCAGCAGCCAAGTAGGGCAGAGCCGAAGCAATGAGCAGTTCTTC
CASSQVGQSRSNEQFF